The sequence of this T cell receptor beta chain was determined in a study of cytomegalovirus exposure and HLA in healthy donors. Primers included in the PCR were 60 Vbeta and 13 Jbeta primers. The repertoire was sequenced with immunoSEQ multiplex PCR; TCRdb's copy has only in-frame clones and lacks some. The sample carries 150,000 or so clones, around 74% recorded once. Findings and limits, study-wide: About 87% or about 30% of the time was how often most TCR beta V segments were productive, according to an earlier analysis.

This clone was seen only a few times. Its antigen is still unknown. The CDR3 totals 13 residues. Germline V gene sequence: CDR1 SGHRS, CDR2 YFSETQ. Deletions cut 3 bases from V and 4 bases from J, with 10 bases between. The chain uses TRBV5-1 and TRBJ1-1; the D gene is possibly TRBD1 (6 bases). This receptor was identified in a man younger than 35 in good health and CMV-seropositive. The material sequenced was PBMCs. CDR3: CASSSQGTTEAFF. CDR3 DNA: TGCGCCAGCAGCTCACAGGGAACCACTGAAGCTTTCTTT.